The 30 T cell receptor beta chains listed next were all sequenced from one sample in a study of Ad26.COV2.S vaccination and SARS-CoV-2 variants. As for treatment: around 19 received Ad26.COV2.S at low or high dose, single or two shots; several received placebo; per-sample allocation not given. Vaccine and placebo recipients were sampled on day 63 after the first injection. The assay was immunoSEQ multiplex PCR, and TCRdb's table has in-frame clones only and misses some. The data show fewer than 900,000 clones, around 90% seen once. Here the sequenced sample was peripheral blood, taken in a trial of Ad26.COV2.S vaccine versus placebo. The receptors stem from a person aged 18-60 years who received the Ad26.COV2.S COVID-19 vaccine or a placebo.

V and J are TRBV7-2 and TRBJ2-1, with 12 bases identical to TRBD2. This CDR3 has 15 amino acids. Germline V gives CDR1 SGHTA, CDR2 FQGNSA. The J segment lost 4 bases and the V segment lost 5 bases, leaving 3 bases of the junction unmatched. CDR3 coding DNA: TGTGCCAGCAGCCCTAGCGGGAGGGTTTACAATGAGCAGTTCTTC. Its translation is CASSPSGRVYNEQFF. The full variable domain, its missing parts supplied by reference TRBV7-2 and TRBJ2-1, is GAGVSQSPSNKVTEKGKDVELRCDPISGHTALYWYRQSLGQGLEFLIYFQGNSAPDKSGLPSDRFSAERTGGSVSTLTIQRTQQEDSAVYLCASSPSGRVYNEQFFGPGTRLTVL.

The chain couples TRBV5-1 to TRBJ2-3; the match to TRBD2 covers 8 bases. Unmatched junction bases numbered 7, after V lost 4 bases and J lost 6 bases. Germline V CDR1 and CDR2: SGHRS, YFSETQ. CDR3 length: 14 amino acids. The CDR3 nucleotides are TGCGCCAGCAGCATCGGGACGGGAGGGGATACGCAGTATTTT. As protein: CASSIGTGGDTQYF.

The chain's CDR3 is CASSESPHEQYF. The DNA for the CDR3 is TGTGCCAGCAGTGAATCGCCCCACGAGCAGTACTTC. The genes are TRBV25-1 and TRBJ2-7; no clear D gene. The germline V and J ends were trimmed by 1 base and 5 bases, with 6 bases remaining between them. This CDR3 has 12 residues. Germline V CDR1 and CDR2: MGHDK, SYGVNS.

V is TRBV27 and J is TRBJ2-1; 7 bases agree with TRBD1. Germline assignment: CDR1 MNHEY and CDR2 SMNVEV (reference sequence). The CDR3 consists of 15 residues. V was clipped by 7 bases and J by 3 bases; unmatched bases: 9. The CDR3 coding sequence is TGTGCCAGCATTAAAACAGGGGTGCTCTACAATGAGCAGTTCTTC. Translating gives CASIKTGVLYNEQFF.

The V gene is TRBV6-5, the J gene TRBJ2-3; 8 bases are shared with TRBD2. Germline values: CDR1 MNHEY, CDR2 SVGAGI. With V trimmed by 2 bases and J by 2 bases, 6 bases remained unmatched. The CDR3 contains 16 residues. As DNA, the CDR3 is TGTGCCAGCAGTTACGAAGCGGGAGCGCACACAGATACGCAGTATTTT. Protein product: CASSYEAGAHTDTQYF.

The gene calls are TRBV2 and TRBJ2-2, with 10 bases fitting TRBD1. CDR1 is SNHLY and CDR2 is FYNNEI in the germline V gene. The CDR3 loop spans 16 amino acids. J lost 5 bases, V lost 4 bases, and 7 bases had no gene match. The chain's CDR3 is CASSGQGAVQTGELFF. CDR3 nucleotides: TGTGCCAGCAGTGGACAGGGGGCAGTTCAAACCGGGGAGCTGTTTTTT.

The table lists this clone with a few counts. This sequence joins TRBV29-1 and TRBJ2-7; 7 nucleotides line up with TRBD2. Germline V CDR1 and CDR2: SQVTM, ANQGSEA. The CDR3 totals 13 residues. V was pared by 1 base and J by 1 base, with 1 base of the junction left unmatched. The CDR3 DNA reads as TGCAGCGTTGAAGGGGAGGGTTCCTACGAGCAGTACTTC. This gives the protein CSVEGEGSYEQYF.

The chain employs TRBV21-1 and TRBJ2-6; the table's TRBD1 call for D was not verified on the DNA. TRBV21-1 is given as a pseudogene. The CDR3 has 20 residues. CDR3 loop: CASSKSRPRDRVVGANVLTF. The DNA of the CDR3 is TGTGCCAGCAGCAAATCTCGCCCCCGGGACAGGGTCGTTGGGGCCAACGTCCTGACTTTC.

The chain recombines TRBV6-5 with TRBJ1-3; D is perhaps TRBD1 (5 bases). This CDR3 region has 15 residues. V was pared by 8 bases and J by 0 bases, with 14 bases between. CDR1 MNHEY and CDR2 SVGAGI come from the germline V gene. The CDR3 protein is CASYPGWGSGNTIYF. CDR3 in DNA: TGTGCCAGCTACCCAGGGTGGGGCTCTGGAAACACCATATATTTT.

V usage is TRBV7-3 and J usage is TRBJ2-1, with 7 bases aligning to TRBD1. The CDR3 is 14 residues long. The V gene end was trimmed by 4 bases and the J gene end by 6 bases; junction bases not matched to a gene: 6. Germline values: CDR1 SGHTA, CDR2 FQGTGA. The CDR3 coding sequence is TGTGCCAGCAGCTACGGGGACAGCCGCAATGAGCAGTTCTTC. Amino acid sequence: CASSYGDSRNEQFF.

A word on this clone: At the DNA level, this CDR3 is encoded by other sequences in the same sample as well. The chain carries TRBV27 and TRBJ1-2; 8 nucleotides agree with TRBD1. Per germline, CDR1 MNHEY and CDR2 SMNVEV (reference sequence). This CDR3 has 13 residues. The V gene end was trimmed by 5 bases and the J gene end by 8 bases; junction bases not matched to a gene: 7. CDR3 region: CASSPDREDGYTF. The CDR3 nucleotides read TGTGCCAGCAGTCCGGACAGGGAGGACGGCTACACCTTC.

In this sample, this clone turned up once. V is TRBV3-1 (or the pseudogene TRBV3-2) and J is TRBJ1-5; D remains unclear. V gave up 4 bases and J gave up 0 bases, with 7 bases separating them. Looked up from germline, CDR1 is LGHDT and CDR2 is YNNKEL (reference sequence). The CDR3 has 14 amino acids. The CDR3 here is CASSLQHSNQPQHF. In DNA, the CDR3 is TGTGCCAGCAGCCTCCAGCATAGCAATCAGCCCCAGCATTTT.

The CDR3: CASSQMGLLNLYEQYF. As DNA, the CDR3 is TGTGCCAGCAGCCAAATGGGCCTCCTAAACCTATACGAGCAGTACTTC. V usage is TRBV5-6 and J usage is TRBJ2-7; the D is unclear. Trimming took off 4 bases at V and 4 bases at J, with 21 bases between the two ends. This CDR3 has 16 amino acids. CDR1 and CDR2 (germline): SGHDT, YYEEEE.

The gene calls are TRBV7-2 and TRBJ1-3; the match to TRBD1 covers 9 bases. This CDR3 is 14 amino acids long. V lost 4 bases and J lost 5; bases outside the gene matches: 3. Germline-derived CDR1 and CDR2 are SGHTA and FQGNSA. CDR3 sequence: CASSSGTGRNTIYF. In DNA, the CDR3 is TGTGCCAGCAGCTCGGGGACAGGGCGAAACACCATATATTTT. The full variable domain, in which reference TRBV7-2 and TRBJ1-3 provide the parts outside the CDR3, is GAGVSQSPSNKVTEKGKDVELRCDPISGHTALYWYRQSLGQGLEFLIYFQGNSAPDKSGLPSDRFSAERTGGSVSTLTIQRTQQEDSAVYLCASSSGTGRNTIYFGEGSWLTVV.

The chain couples TRBV2 to TRBJ1-6; D remains ambiguous. The CDR3 has 12 amino acids. Trimming shortened V by 8 bases and J by 11 bases, and 13 bases separated the two germline ends. Per germline, CDR1 SNHLY and CDR2 FYNNEI. CDR3 residues: CASHLWQAPLHF. CDR3 bases: TGTGCCAGCCACCTCTGGCAAGCACCCCTCCACTTT.

Worth noting for this clone: Different DNA sequences within this sample yield the same CDR3. V usage is TRBV20-1 and J usage is TRBJ1-2, with D uncertain. Looked up from germline, CDR1 is DFQATT and CDR2 is SNEGSKA (reference sequence). This CDR3 is 10 amino acids long. V was clipped by 6 bases and J by 2 bases, with 4 bases between them. CDR3 DNA sequence: TGCAGTGCGCCGAACTATGGCTACACCTTC. Its translation is CSAPNYGYTF.

The chain is built from TRBV10-1 and TRBJ2-7; D tentatively reads TRBD1 or TRBD2 (5 bases each). The CDR3 spans 14 residues. From germline, CDR1 is WNHNN and CDR2 SYGVQD (reference sequence). Trimming shortened V by 0 bases and J by 5 bases, and 11 bases separated the two germline ends. The CDR3 DNA reads TGCGCCAGCAGTGAGTCCGGGACGATAGACGAGCAGTACTTC. This translates into CASSESGTIDEQYF.

The V and J genes are TRBV9 and TRBJ2-7; D gene unclear. Germline lookup yields CDR1 SGDLS and CDR2 YYNGEE. The CDR3 runs 13 residues. V gave up 0 bases and J gave up 0 bases, with 4 bases separating them. For the CDR3, the DNA is TGTGCCAGCAGCGTAGGTAGCTCCTACGAGCAGTACTTC. Its protein is CASSVGSSYEQYF.

The chain has TRBV9 and TRBJ1-4, with D possibly TRBD1 on 5 matching bases. The CDR3 is 13 amino acids. Looked up from germline, CDR1 is SGDLS and CDR2 is YYNGEE. V gave up 4 bases and J gave up 5 bases, with 9 bases separating them. The CDR3 bases are TGTGCCAGCAGCTCAGGGTTAAATGAAAAACTGTTTTTT. It specifies CASSSGLNEKLFF.

The chain employs TRBV18 and TRBJ2-3; D assignment may be TRBD1 or TRBD2 (6 bases each). Deletions cut 3 bases from V and 0 bases from J, with 13 bases between. The germline V gene has CDR1 KGHSH and CDR2 LQKENI. The CDR3 consists of 16 residues. CDR3 residues: CASSPDRGLSTDTQYF. CDR3 in DNA: TGTGCCAGCTCACCCGACCGGGGGCTTAGCACAGATACGCAGTATTTT.

The rearrangement links TRBV6-5 to TRBJ2-7; 7 bases align to TRBD1. This CDR3 has 14 residues. The germline gives CDR1 MNHEY, CDR2 SVGAGI. The V and J ends lost 5 bases and 5 bases, in that order; junction bases with no gene match: 9. The CDR3 DNA sequence: TGTGCCAGCAGTAGCCCCCAGGGGGTCCACGAGCAGTACTTC. Translating gives CASSSPQGVHEQYF.

The chain is built from TRBV7-7 and TRBJ2-1; D gene unclear. The CDR3 runs 15 residues. CDR1 SSHAT and CDR2 FNYEAQ come from the germline V gene (reference sequence). Trimming stripped 1 base from V and 0 bases from J, with 7 bases between. In DNA, the CDR3 is TGTGCCAGCAGCTTAGGTGGAGACTCCTACAATGAGCAGTTCTTC. Translated, it gives CASSLGGDSYNEQFF. Drawing the rest from reference TRBV7-7 and TRBJ2-1, the complete variable domain is GAGVSQSPRYKVTKRGQDVTLRCDPISSHATLYWYQQALGQGPEFLTYFNYEAQPDKSGLPSDRFSAERPEGSISTLTIQRTEQRDSAMYRCASSLGGDSYNEQFFGPGTRLTVL.

This chain links TRBV10-1 with TRBJ2-7, with no clear D. The CDR3 loop spans 15 amino acids. Trimming left V 2 bases short and J 4 bases short, with 15 bases between. CDR1 and CDR2 from the germline V gene are WNHNN and SYGVQD (reference sequence). CDR3 bases: TGCGCCAGCAGTGAGGGCAGTTCCTCGGTATACGAGCAGTACTTC. This gives the protein CASSEGSSSVYEQYF.

The chain couples TRBV2 to TRBJ2-7, with 10 bases that match TRBD1. The germline gives CDR1 SNHLY, CDR2 FYNNEI. This CDR3 comprises 12 residues. After removal of 2 bases from V and 11 bases from J, the junction contained 3 bases not matched to a gene. The CDR3 sequence: CASSEIGTGEYF. CDR3 DNA: TGTGCCAGCAGTGAAATAGGGACAGGGGAGTACTTC.

The rearrangement joins TRBV12-5 to TRBJ1-1; weak D call: TRBD1 (6 bases). The V gene's germline CDR1 is LGHNT and CDR2 FRNRAP. The CDR3 contains 17 residues. The germline V and J ends were trimmed by 5 bases and 4 bases, with 23 bases remaining between them. The DNA of the CDR3 is TGTGCTAGTGGTATCGCCGGGACACCGTCCCTCTTCACTGAAGCTTTCTTT. It specifies CASGIAGTPSLFTEAFF. The complete variable domain, with remaining parts taken from reference TRBV12-5 and TRBJ1-1, reads DARVTQTPRHKVTEMGQEVTMRCQPILGHNTVFWYRQTMMQGLELLAYFRNRAPLDDSGMPKDRFSAEMPDATLATLKIQPSEPRDSAVYFCASGIAGTPSLFTEAFFGQGTRLTVV.

This chain uses TRBV19 with TRBJ2-7; D not resolved. Germline V gene data show CDR1 as LNHDA and CDR2 as SQIVND (reference sequence). V was pared by 3 bases and J by 5 bases, with 11 bases between. The CDR3 totals 13 residues. The CDR3 region has the DNA TGTGCCAGTAGTATCTCCGGCCTGGACGAGCAGTACTTC. Amino acids: CASSISGLDEQYF.

The genes are TRBV9 and TRBJ1-6, with D uncertain. Germline V CDR1 and CDR2: SGDLS, YYNGEE. Trimming pared 6 bases from V and 10 bases from J, leaving 17 bases between. The CDR3 contains 14 residues. CDR3 region: CASTSEGRESPLHF. As DNA, the CDR3 is TGTGCCAGCACCTCGGAAGGGAGGGAATCACCCCTCCACTTT.

The genes are TRBV6-5 and TRBJ2-1, with 8 nucleotides matching TRBD2. The CDR3 totals 14 residues. Trimming at V came to 10 bases and at J to 0 bases, leaving 5 bases not matched to a gene. Germline lookup yields CDR1 MNHEY and CDR2 SVGAGI. CDR3 sequence (DNA): TGTGCCACTCGGGGGGGGTCCTCCTACAATGAGCAGTTCTTC. Its protein is CATRGGSSYNEQFF.

V is TRBV12-3 or TRBV12-4 and J is TRBJ2-2, with D possibly matching TRBD1 (6 bases). V gave up 6 bases and J gave up 5 bases, with 10 bases separating them. CDR3 length: 13 amino acids. The CDR3 loop reads CASRTGSTGELFF. The DNA for the CDR3 is TGTGCCAGCAGGACAGGCTCGACCGGGGAGCTGTTTTTT.

V gene TRBV4-2 combines with J gene TRBJ2-4; 13 nucleotides align to TRBD2. The germline V gene has CDR1 LGHNA and CDR2 YNFKEQ. The CDR3 has 19 residues. The V and J ends lost 0 bases and 0 bases, in that order; junction bases with no gene match: 5. The CDR3: CASSQDALAGGEAKNIQYF. The CDR3 coding sequence is TGTGCCAGCAGCCAAGATGCACTAGCGGGGGGGGAAGCCAAAAACATTCAGTACTTC.